A selection of T cell receptor beta chains follows, all from one sample in a study of technical replicates of blood from a few donors. Clones were read by immunoSEQ multiplex PCR, and TCRdb kept only the in-frame ones, dropping some. Of 75,000 to 85,000 clones in the sample, nearly 97% are singletons; the top ten hold 0.35% to 0.45%. The sequenced material came from T cells isolated from PBMCs. These TCRs come from a human donor in good health. Each CDR3 is given with its conserved first and last residue. Each record gives: clone size, D gene, J gene, V gene, CDR3 protein, CDR3 DNA. The D gene is left open where the match is weak. For some rows the clone size is stated as once, few or many, or as a class when expanded; others skip it.

size: .; D: .; J: TRBJ2-1; V: TRBV20-1; CDR3: CSTSFYEQFF; DNA: TGCAGCACTAGCTTTTATGAGCAGTTCTTC
size: once; D: TRBD2; J: TRBJ2-1; V: TRBV4-2; CDR3: CASSDSYSGNDVF; DNA: TGTGCCAGCAGCGACAGTTATAGCGGGAACGATGTCTTC
size: .; D: TRBD1; J: TRBJ2-7; V: TRBV19; CDR3: CASSMGQISYEQYF; DNA: TGTGCCAGTAGTATGGGACAGATCTCCTACGAGCAGTACTTC
size: once; D: TRBD2; J: TRBJ2-7; V: TRBV15; CDR3: CATSRAGLAGVHEQYF; DNA: TGTGCCACCAGCAGGGCCGGACTAGCGGGAGTCCACGAGCAGTACTTC
size: .; D: TRBD1; J: TRBJ2-7; V: TRBV11-2; CDR3: CASSLAGGDTYEQYF; DNA: TGTGCCAGCAGCTTAGCAGGGGGAGACACCTACGAGCAGTACTTC
size: few; D: TRBD1; J: TRBJ1-1; V: TRBV15; CDR3: CATSRTGANTEAFF; DNA: TGTGCCACCAGCAGGACAGGGGCGAACACTGAAGCTTTCTTT
size: .; D: .; J: TRBJ2-7; V: TRBV11-2; CDR3: CASSLGLGNDEQYF; DNA: TGTGCCAGCAGCTTAGGATTGGGCAACGACGAGCAGTACTTC
size: .; D: .; J: TRBJ1-2; V: TRBV5-6; CDR3: CASSWGQVIRYGYTF; DNA: TGTGCCAGCAGCTGGGGACAAGTGATTCGCTATGGCTACACCTTC
size: .; D: .; J: TRBJ2-5; V: TRBV7-9; CDR3: CASSPRYQETQYF; DNA: TGTGCCAGCAGCCCCAGGTACCAAGAGACCCAGTACTTC
size: .; D: .; J: TRBJ2-1; V: TRBV20-1; CDR3: CSGESYNEQFF; DNA: TGCAGTGGAGAGTCCTACAATGAGCAGTTCTTC
size: .; D: TRBD2; J: TRBJ2-3; V: TRBV5-4; CDR3: CAVASGAGDTQYF; DNA: TGTGCCGTGGCTAGCGGGGCCGGAGATACGCAGTATTTT